This TCR beta chain is drawn from a study of cytomegalovirus exposure and HLA in healthy donors. Both 60 Vbeta primers and 13 Jbeta primers went into the PCR. Using immunoSEQ multiplex PCR, the repertoire was profiled, and TCRdb retains in-frame clones only, with some absent. The sample records 90,000 to 100,000 clones, approximately 64% being singletons. Germline lookup yields CDR1 MNHEY and CDR2 SVGAGI. V was pared by 8 bases and J by 0 bases, with 10 bases between. The CDR3 has 13 residues. This chain links TRBV6-5 with TRBJ1-2, with D possibly being TRBD1 (6 bases). The material sequenced was PBMCs. This clonotype was obtained from a boy under 18 in good health and CMV-seropositive. The CDR3 sequence: CASGRTANYGYTF. CDR3 in DNA: TGTGCCAGCGGGCGGACAGCTAACTATGGCTACACCTTC.